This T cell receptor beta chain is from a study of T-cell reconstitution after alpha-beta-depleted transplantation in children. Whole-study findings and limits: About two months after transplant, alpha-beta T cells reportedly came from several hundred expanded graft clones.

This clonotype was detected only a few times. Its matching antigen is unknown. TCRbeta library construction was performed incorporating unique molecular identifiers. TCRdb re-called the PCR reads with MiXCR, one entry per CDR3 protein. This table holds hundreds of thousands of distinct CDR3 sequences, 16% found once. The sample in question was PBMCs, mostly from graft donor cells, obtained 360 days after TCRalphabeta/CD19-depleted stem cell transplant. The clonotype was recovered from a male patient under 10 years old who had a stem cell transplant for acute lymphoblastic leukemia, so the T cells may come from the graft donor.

CDR3 DNA: TGTGCCAGCTCACCACTACTCACCGGGACAGACTCTGGAAACACCATATATTTT. Protein sequence: CASSPLLTGTDSGNTIYF. The J gene is TRBJ1-3, the V gene TRBV18; 7 bases are shared with TRBD1. CDR3 length equals 18 residues. CDR1 KGHSH and CDR2 LQKENI come from the germline V gene. V was clipped by 1 base and J by 0 bases; unmatched bases: 9.